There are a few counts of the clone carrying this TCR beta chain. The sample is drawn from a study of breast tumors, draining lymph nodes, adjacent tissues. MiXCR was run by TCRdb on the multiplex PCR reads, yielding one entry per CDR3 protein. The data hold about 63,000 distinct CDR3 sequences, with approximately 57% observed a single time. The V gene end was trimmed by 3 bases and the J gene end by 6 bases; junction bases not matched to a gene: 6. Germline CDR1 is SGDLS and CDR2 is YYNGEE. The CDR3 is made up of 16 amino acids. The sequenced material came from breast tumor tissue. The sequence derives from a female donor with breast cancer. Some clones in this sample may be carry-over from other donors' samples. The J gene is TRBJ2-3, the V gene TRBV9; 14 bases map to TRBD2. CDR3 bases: TGTGCCAGCAGCGGGGGACTAGCGGGAGCGGCTGATACGCAGTATTTT. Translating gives CASSGGLAGAADTQYF. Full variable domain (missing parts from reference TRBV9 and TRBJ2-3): DSGVTQTPKHLITATGQRVTLRCSPRSGDLSVYWYQQSLDQGLQFLIQYYNGEERAKGNILERFSAQQFPDLHSELNLSSLELGDSALYFCASSGGLAGAADTQYFGPGTRLTVL.